These 25 T cell receptor beta chains came from one sample sequenced in a study of cytomegalovirus exposure and HLA in healthy donors. The PCR ran on 60 Vbeta and 13 Jbeta primers. Clones were sequenced by immunoSEQ multiplex PCR, and TCRdb holds only the in-frame ones, with some missing. The table shows 150,000 or so clones, with 80% occurring only once. Material for sequencing was PBMCs. The receptors originated from a man aged 25-45 years in good health and CMV-seronegative.

V usage is TRBV9 and J usage is TRBJ2-1; weak D call: TRBD1 (5 bases). Trimming stripped 1 base from V and 8 bases from J, with 10 bases between. This CDR3 region has 13 residues. CDR1 and CDR2 from the germline V gene are SGDLS and YYNGEE. CDR3 protein: CASSVHGADEQFF. The CDR3 DNA follows: TGTGCCAGCAGCGTACATGGGGCGGATGAGCAGTTCTTC. Complete variable domain (other parts from reference TRBV9 and TRBJ2-1): DSGVTQTPKHLITATGQRVTLRCSPRSGDLSVYWYQQSLDQGLQFLIQYYNGEERAKGNILERFSAQQFPDLHSELNLSSLELGDSALYFCASSVHGADEQFFGPGTRLTVL.

The V call is TRBV19, the J call TRBJ2-5; D possibly corresponds to TRBD1 (6 bases). In germline, CDR1 is LNHDA, CDR2 SQIVND (reference sequence). This CDR3 has 14 residues. V was trimmed by 3 bases and J by 4 bases, leaving 12 bases between them. CDR3 sequence reads: CASSISEGGETQYF. CDR3 coding DNA: TGTGCCAGTAGTATTTCGGAAGGGGGAGAGACCCAGTACTTC.

This sequence joins TRBV7-3 and TRBJ2-3; 9 bases are a match to TRBD2. CDR1 and CDR2 (germline): SGHTA, FQGTGA. This CDR3 is 15 amino acids long. J lost 1 base, V lost 2 bases, and 1 base had no gene match. The CDR3 is CASSLSSGGTDTQYF. The CDR3 DNA reads as TGTGCCAGCAGCTTATCTAGCGGGGGCACAGATACGCAGTATTTT.

This clone was recorded a few times. At one of its ends the junction is not consistent with the germline gene, which may arise from a read error. J is TRBJ2-7 and V is TRBV7-9; TRBD2 aligns across 7 bases. Per the germline V gene, CDR1 is SEHNR and CDR2 is FQNEAQ (reference sequence). CDR3 length: 15 residues. The CDR3 spells CSSRLSGGASYEQYF. The CDR3 nucleotides are TGTTCCAGCAGGCTCTCGGGGGGTGCTTCCTACGAGCAGTACTTC.

The V and J genes are TRBV6-5 and TRBJ2-2, with 10 nucleotides matching TRBD1. Germline V gives CDR1 MNHEY, CDR2 SVGAGI. The CDR3 runs 15 residues. V shed 5 bases, J shed 6 bases, and the junction held 6 bases outside the gene matches. CDR3 DNA: TGTGCCAGCAGTCGACAGGGGGCGCGGTCCGGGGAGCTGTTTTTT. Encoded protein: CASSRQGARSGELFF.

The chain has TRBV5-1 and TRBJ2-7; D may be TRBD2 (5 bases). Germline V gene data show CDR1 as SGHRS and CDR2 as YFSETQ. V was cut by 5 bases and J by 2 bases, with 14 bases left in between. The length of the CDR3 is 14 residues. CDR3 sequence (DNA): TGCGCCAGCAGTAAGGACGGGATCCCCTACGAGCAGTACTTC. This sequence encodes CASSKDGIPYEQYF. Using reference TRBV5-1 and TRBJ2-7 for the parts outside the CDR3, the full variable domain is KAGVTQTPRYLIKTRGQQVTLSCSPISGHRSVSWYQQTPGQGLQFLFEYFSETQRNKGNFPGRFSGRQFSNSRSEMNVSTLELGDSALYLCASSKDGIPYEQYFGPGTRLTVT.

This chain links TRBV28 with TRBJ1-5; D is uncertain. Germline values: CDR1 MDHEN, CDR2 SYDVKM. The CDR3 runs to 15 residues. The V and J ends lost 6 bases and 0 bases respectively, with 12 bases between them. The CDR3 protein is CASRLPRYSNQPQHF. DNA for the CDR3: TGTGCCAGCAGACTCCCACGGTATAGCAATCAGCCCCAGCATTTT. Together with reference TRBV28 and TRBJ1-5, the CDR3 gives the full variable domain: DVKVTQSSRYLVKRTGEKVFLECVQDMDHENMFWYRQDPGLGLRLIYFSYDVKMKEKGDIPEGYSVSREKKERFSLILESASTNQTSMYLCASRLPRYSNQPQHFGDGTRLSIL.

V usage is TRBV27 and J usage is TRBJ2-3; 7 bases line up with TRBD2. The junction had 10 bases not matched to a gene; V was cut back by 6 bases and J by 1 base. Germline V gene lookup returns CDR1 MNHEY and CDR2 SMNVEV (reference sequence). This CDR3 spans 16 amino acids. The CDR3 region is CASRSGTTLRTDTQYF. CDR3 DNA: TGTGCCAGCAGATCCGGGACTACCCTCCGCACAGATACGCAGTATTTT.

V usage is TRBV19 and J usage is TRBJ1-4; D is perhaps TRBD1 (5 bases). Trimming removed 8 bases at V and 0 bases at J, with 13 bases between. The germline V gene has CDR1 LNHDA and CDR2 SQIVND (reference sequence). The CDR3 has 15 residues. CDR3 in DNA: TGTGCCAGTGGGGCAGCCTTCCCAACTAATGAAAAACTGTTTTTT. It is translated as CASGAAFPTNEKLFF. Based on the CDR3 plus reference TRBV19 and TRBJ1-4, the full variable domain is DGGITQSPKYLFRKEGQNVTLSCEQNLNHDAMYWYRQDPGQGLRLIYYSQIVNDFQKGDIAEGYSVSREKKESFPLTVTSAQKNPTAFYLCASGAAFPTNEKLFFGSGTQLSVL.

The chain employs TRBV15 and TRBJ2-1; the D gene is possibly TRBD1 (6 bases). The CDR3 has 14 amino acids. Trimming stripped 5 bases from V and 4 bases from J, with 12 bases between. CDR1 LNHNV and CDR2 YYDKDF come from the germline V gene (reference sequence). The CDR3 reads CATSGLTGYNEQFF. CDR3 nucleotides: TGTGCCACCAGCGGACTGACAGGATACAATGAGCAGTTCTTC.

This sequence joins TRBV27 and TRBJ2-3; possibly TRBD2 for D (6 bases). V lost 11 bases to trimming and J lost 2 bases, with 11 bases between them. In germline, CDR1 is MNHEY, CDR2 SMNVEV (reference sequence). The CDR3 is made up of 12 amino acids. In DNA form, the CDR3 reads TGTGCCGCGGGGTGGAACACAGATACGCAGTATTTT. It is translated as CAAGWNTDTQYF.

The V call is TRBV4-1, the J call TRBJ1-1; D might be TRBD1 (6 bases). V lost 1 base and J 5 bases, leaving 14 bases between the germline ends. CDR1 MGHRA and CDR2 YSYEKL come from the germline V gene. The CDR3 is made up of 15 amino acids. CDR3 nucleotide sequence: TGCGCCAGCAGCCAAGTGGGGGGGGCGAGGACTGAAGCTTTCTTT. This sequence encodes CASSQVGGARTEAFF.

CDR3 sequence: CASSFRQGRDYEQYF. CDR3 DNA: TGCGCCAGCAGCTTCCGGCAGGGCCGCGACTACGAGCAGTACTTC. The chain couples TRBV5-1 to TRBJ2-7, with D possibly being TRBD1 (5 bases). Deletions cut 2 bases from V and 3 bases from J, with 15 bases between. This CDR3 has 15 amino acids. CDR1 is SGHRS, CDR2 YFSETQ, per germline.

This chain links TRBV9 with TRBJ2-7; 7 nucleotides match TRBD1. The CDR3 consists of 15 residues. CDR1 SGDLS and CDR2 YYNGEE come from the germline V gene. Germline trimming cut 3 bases from V and 6 bases from J; bases unmatched to any gene: 12. The CDR3 is CASSATQGHPVEQYF. In DNA form, the CDR3 reads TGTGCCAGCAGCGCCACACAGGGGCACCCCGTCGAGCAGTACTTC. The variable domain in full, completed from reference TRBV9 and TRBJ2-7, reads DSGVTQTPKHLITATGQRVTLRCSPRSGDLSVYWYQQSLDQGLQFLIQYYNGEERAKGNILERFSAQQFPDLHSELNLSSLELGDSALYFCASSATQGHPVEQYFGPGTRLTVT.

CDR3 residues: CASSQDSTGISYEQYF. The CDR3 nucleotides are TGCGCCAGCAGCCAAGATTCGACAGGGATCTCCTACGAGCAGTACTTC. The rearrangement uses TRBV4-3 and TRBJ2-7, with TRBD1 identical over 7 bases. The V gene's germline CDR1 is LGHNA and CDR2 YSLEER. The CDR3 sequence is 16 residues long. After removal of 0 bases from V and 0 bases from J, the junction contained 5 bases not matched to a gene.

This CDR3 is CASSETRNQPQHF. The CDR3 DNA is TGTGCCAGCAGTGAAACCAGGAATCAGCCCCAGCATTTT. This sequence joins TRBV2 and TRBJ1-5; D unresolved. Germline CDR1 and CDR2: SNHLY and FYNNEI. The CDR3 loop spans 13 amino acids. Deletions cut 2 bases from V and 4 bases from J, with 6 bases between.

This CDR3 is CASSPGLAGVGEQYF. For the CDR3, the DNA is TGTGCCAGCAGCCCGGGACTAGCGGGAGTGGGAGAGCAGTACTTC. The rearrangement links TRBV7-2 to TRBJ2-7, with 14 bases fitting TRBD2. The CDR3 runs 15 residues. The trim removed 5 bases at V and 7 bases at J, leaving 7 bases unmatched. The germline V gene encodes CDR1 SGHTA and CDR2 FQGNSA.

V and J are TRBV9 and TRBJ2-5; 8 positions agree with TRBD2. The J segment lost 11 bases and the V segment lost 3 bases, leaving 18 bases of the junction unmatched. Germline CDR1 reads SGDLS; CDR2 reads YYNGEE. This CDR3 is built from 16 residues. For the CDR3, the DNA is TGTGCCAGCAGCGCCACCGGAGCGGGAGTTCTTAAGGAGCAGTACTTC. Translation: CASSATGAGVLKEQYF.

The V and J genes are TRBV19 and TRBJ2-3, with TRBD2 matching 7 bases. CDR3 length: 15 amino acids. J lost 5 bases, V lost 7 bases, and 12 bases had no gene match. Germline V CDR1 and CDR2: LNHDA, SQIVND (reference sequence). The CDR3 sequence: CASTIGLDGKDTQYF. In DNA, the CDR3 is TGTGCCAGTACCATCGGACTAGATGGCAAAGATACGCAGTATTTT.

J is TRBJ2-7 and V is TRBV9; D may be TRBD1 (5 bases). Germline V gene data show CDR1 as SGDLS and CDR2 as YYNGEE. This CDR3 is 13 amino acids long. The germline V and J ends were trimmed by 4 bases and 2 bases, with 10 bases remaining between them. The CDR3 protein is CASSLDSAYEQYF. The DNA for the CDR3 is TGTGCCAGCAGCCTCGACAGCGCCTACGAGCAGTACTTC.

The gene calls are TRBV19 and TRBJ1-1; the match to TRBD1 covers 7 bases. The germline gives CDR1 LNHDA, CDR2 SQIVND (reference sequence). V was pared by 6 bases and J by 6 bases, with 7 bases of the junction left unmatched. The length of the CDR3 is 13 residues. CDR3 loop: CASSPRQGAEAFF. The CDR3 region has the DNA TGTGCCAGTAGCCCAAGACAGGGCGCTGAAGCTTTCTTT.

This rearrangement joins TRBV5-1 to TRBJ2-1, with 8 bases that match TRBD1. Germline V gene lookup returns CDR1 SGHRS and CDR2 YFSETQ. The CDR3 length is 14 residues. The V and J ends lost 0 bases and 8 bases, in that order; junction bases with no gene match: 4. CDR3: CASSLGQGSDEQFF. The CDR3, as DNA: TGCGCCAGCAGCTTGGGACAGGGGTCGGATGAGCAGTTCTTC.

There are a few counts of this clone. V is TRBV18 and J is TRBJ2-1; D may match TRBD1 or TRBD2 (9 bases each). CDR3 length equals 19 residues. Per the germline V gene, CDR1 is KGHSH and CDR2 is LQKENI. With 3 bases removed from V and 7 bases from J, the gap between germline ends came to 28 bases. CDR3: CASSPDRGWCCGRANEQFF. DNA for the CDR3: TGTGCCAGCTCACCGGACAGGGGTTGGTGTTGCGGGAGGGCGAATGAGCAGTTCTTC.

The V and J genes are TRBV9 and TRBJ2-7, with 9 bases aligning to TRBD1. Per germline, CDR1 SGDLS and CDR2 YYNGEE. J gave up 3 bases and V 4 bases, and 11 bases lay outside the gene matches. CDR3 length: 16 amino acids. DNA for the CDR3: TGTGCCAGCAGCCCCCGTGATGGACAGGGGATCTACGAGCAGTACTTC. Protein: CASSPRDGQGIYEQYF. Looking up the rest from reference TRBV9 and TRBJ2-7 gives the full variable domain: DSGVTQTPKHLITATGQRVTLRCSPRSGDLSVYWYQQSLDQGLQFLIQYYNGEERAKGNILERFSAQQFPDLHSELNLSSLELGDSALYFCASSPRDGQGIYEQYFGPGTRLTVT.

The J gene is TRBJ1-6, the V gene TRBV4-3; no clear D. Germline lookup yields CDR1 LGHNA and CDR2 YSLEER. This CDR3 is 13 amino acids long. V lost 5 bases, J lost 8 bases, and 10 bases lay in between. Here the CDR3 reads CASSEWRDSPLHF. CDR3 nucleotide sequence: TGCGCCAGCAGCGAATGGCGGGATTCACCCCTCCACTTT.